The entry below describes one T cell receptor beta chain. Its antigen is not identified. The authors extracted RNA and reverse transcribed it into cDNA as the sequencing template. Assay: immunoSEQ multiplex PCR; the TCRdb copy retains only in-frame clones and omits some. There are fewer than 200,000 clones in the sample; around 50% occur only once, and around 15% lies in the top ten. This sample was included in a study of CD8+ T cells in alopecia areata. Study-level background: A 6-month off-drug phase came after tofacitinib, which had lasted 6 to 18 months.

V lost 1 base, J lost 1 base, and 13 bases lay in between. CDR3 size: 16 residues. Germline CDR1 SGHVS, CDR2 FQNEAQ. Broader study findings: In patients, TCRs were shared less clearly than in mice, and HLA may possibly be involved. There were also resident alphabeta T cells of normal skin sequenced in scalp samples.

This chain uses TRBV7-8 with TRBJ2-5, with D possibly TRBD1 on 5 matching bases. The sequencing used CD4+ T cells sorted from blood, collected at week 0. The clonotype was recovered from a human donor with alopecia areata. The CDR3 protein is CASSLEGPGPQETQYF. CDR3 bases: TGTGCCAGCAGCTTAGAGGGTCCAGGGCCCCAAGAGACCCAGTACTTC.